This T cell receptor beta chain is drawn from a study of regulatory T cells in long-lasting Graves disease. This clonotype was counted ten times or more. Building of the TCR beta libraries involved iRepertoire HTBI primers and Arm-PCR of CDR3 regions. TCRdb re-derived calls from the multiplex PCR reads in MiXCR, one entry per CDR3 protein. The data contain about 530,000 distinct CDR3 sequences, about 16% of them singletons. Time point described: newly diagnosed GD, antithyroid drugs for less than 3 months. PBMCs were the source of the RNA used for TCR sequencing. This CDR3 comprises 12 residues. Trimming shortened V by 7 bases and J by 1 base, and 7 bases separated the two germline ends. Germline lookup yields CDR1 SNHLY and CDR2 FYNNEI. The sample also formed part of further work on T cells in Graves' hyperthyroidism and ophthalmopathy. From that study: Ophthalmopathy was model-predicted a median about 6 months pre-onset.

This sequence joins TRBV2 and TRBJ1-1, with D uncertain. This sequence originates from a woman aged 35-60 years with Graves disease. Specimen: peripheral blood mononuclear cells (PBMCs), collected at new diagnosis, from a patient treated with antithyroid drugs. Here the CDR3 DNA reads TGTGCCAGCATTAAGGCGAACACTGAAGCTTTCTTT. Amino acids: CASIKANTEAFF.